This TCR beta chain originates from a study of cytomegalovirus exposure and HLA in healthy donors. Study outcomes and limitations: Cytomegalovirus-associated TCR beta chains were listed, numbering 150 to 200.

Of note for this clone: The antigen is not known.

Germline V gene lookup returns CDR1 MRHNA and CDR2 SNTAGT. The CDR3 has 16 residues. Unmatched junction bases numbered 13, after V lost 9 bases and J lost 3 bases. Data came from immunoSEQ multiplex PCR; TCRdb stores just in-frame clones and leaves some out. Here the sample spans tens of thousands of clones, approximately 95% being singletons. J is TRBJ2-2 and V is TRBV6-4, with 7 positions matching TRBD2. What was sequenced was PBMCs. The receptor was isolated from a woman aged 18-30 years in good health and CMV-seronegative. The CDR3 loop reads CARISRAGSHTGELFF. The CDR3, as DNA: TGTGCCAGGATATCGCGAGCGGGGTCCCACACCGGGGAGCTGTTTTTT.